What follows are 14 T cell receptor beta chains derived from one specimen sequenced in a study of cytomegalovirus exposure and HLA in healthy donors. The PCR ran on 60 Vbeta and 13 Jbeta primers. Profiled with immunoSEQ multiplex PCR; TCRdb holds only in-frame clones, not every one. The sample lists roughly 180,000 clones; just under 80% were seen once. The material sequenced was PBMCs. These receptors came from a man younger than 45 in good health and CMV-seronegative.

Details on this clone: Other DNA sequences within the sample encode an identical CDR3. J is TRBJ2-7 and V is TRBV7-6, with D perhaps TRBD2 (5 bases). Trimming took off 5 bases at V and 0 bases at J, with 11 bases between the two ends. CDR3 length equals 14 residues. Germline V CDR1 and CDR2: SGHVS, FNYEAQ. The CDR3 loop reads CASSQARGSYEQYF. CDR3 sequence (DNA): TGTGCCAGCAGCCAGGCTCGGGGCTCCTACGAGCAGTACTTC.

The gene calls are TRBV30 and TRBJ2-5; 7 nucleotides align to TRBD1. The assigned J gene may be wrong: the sequence end matches TRBJ2-7 better. Per germline, CDR1 GTSNPN and CDR2 SVGIG (reference sequence). The CDR3 totals 14 residues. CDR3 DNA: TGTGCCTGGAGCGCCACAGGGGTGTCTTACGAGCAGTACTTC. The encoded protein is CAWSATGVSYEQYF.

The chain uses TRBV5-1 and TRBJ2-2; 9 bases align to TRBD1. The CDR3 loop spans 15 amino acids. The germline CDR1 and CDR2 sequences are SGHRS and YFSETQ. V dropped 4 bases and J dropped 5; count of bases not matched to a gene: 6. This CDR3 is CASSGGQGWTGELFF. The CDR3 region has the DNA TGCGCCAGCAGCGGCGGACAGGGGTGGACCGGGGAGCTGTTTTTT.

In regard to this clone: Its ends do not fully match the called genes, so a read error is possible. The chain employs TRBV2 and TRBJ2-6; 15 positions match TRBD2. Per germline, CDR1 SNHLY and CDR2 FYNNEI. This CDR3 contains 18 residues. CDR3 loop: CASREGTSGRRGANVLTF. In nucleotides, the CDR3 is TGTGCCAGCAGAGAAGGGACTAGCGGGAGGAGGGGGGCCAACGTCCTGACTTTC. The full variable domain, in which reference TRBV2 and TRBJ2-6 provide the parts outside the CDR3, is EPEVTQTPSHQVTQMGQEVILRCVPISNHLYFYWYRQILGQKVEFLVSFYNNEISEKSEIFDDQFSVERPDGSNFTLKIRSTKLEDSAMYFCASREGTSGRRGANVLTFGAGSRLTVL.

In DNA, the CDR3 is TGTGCCACCAGCAGAGATGTGGGGCTCGGCGAGCAGTACTTC. Amino acids: CATSRDVGLGEQYF. The rearrangement joins TRBV15 to TRBJ2-7; D might be TRBD1 (5 bases). This CDR3 is 14 amino acids long. Trimming took off 0 bases at V and 6 bases at J, with 12 bases between the two ends. Germline CDR1 and CDR2: LNHNV and YYDKDF (reference sequence).

The genes are TRBV12-5 and TRBJ2-2, with D maybe TRBD1 (6 bases). The V gene's germline CDR1 is LGHNT and CDR2 FRNRAP. Trimming left V 0 bases short and J 1 base short, with 12 bases between. CDR3 length: 17 residues. CDR3 in amino acids: CASGLVTGTLNTGELFF. Here the CDR3 DNA reads TGTGCTAGTGGTTTGGTCACCGGGACACTGAACACCGGGGAGCTGTTTTTT.

The chain joins TRBV30 to TRBJ1-3; possible D gene TRBD1, 5 bases. There are 13 residues in the CDR3. With 3 bases removed from V and 2 bases from J, the gap between germline ends came to 8 bases. The germline gives CDR1 GTSNPN, CDR2 SVGIG (reference sequence). DNA of the CDR3: TGTGCCTGGAGGTCGGGGGCTGGAAACACCATATATTTT. It translates to CAWRSGAGNTIYF.

This chain links TRBV10-3 with TRBJ1-6, with 7 positions matching TRBD1. Trimming cost V 9 bases and J 9 bases; bases outside gene matches: 14. CDR3 size: 15 residues. Germline assignment: CDR1 ENHRY and CDR2 SYGVKD. The CDR3 loop reads CAIRGQGLGTSPLHF. CDR3 sequence (DNA): TGTGCCATAAGGGGGCAGGGTCTTGGTACTTCACCCCTCCACTTT.

The chain combines TRBV4-1 with TRBJ2-7; 12 bases align to TRBD1. Germline V CDR1 and CDR2: MGHRA, YSYEKL. V lost 4 bases, J lost 6 bases, and 10 bases stayed unmatched. CDR3 length equals 16 residues. DNA of the CDR3: TGCGCCAGCAGCCCGGGACAGGGGGCGGATTTGTTCGAGCAGTACTTC. Its translation is CASSPGQGADLFEQYF.

CDR3 nucleotides: TGTGCCAGCAGTTTACTAACAGGGCTATCCTACGAGCAGTACTTC. It translates to CASSLLTGLSYEQYF. The chain links TRBV28 to TRBJ2-7; a possible D gene is TRBD1 (6 bases). Trimming stripped 2 bases from V and 1 base from J, with 12 bases between. The germline V gene has CDR1 MDHEN and CDR2 SYDVKM. CDR3 length: 15 residues.

V is TRBV18 and J is TRBJ2-3; D unresolved. The CDR3 has 15 amino acids. V was pared by 6 bases and J by 4 bases, with 17 bases between. Germline CDR1 and CDR2: KGHSH and LQKENI. The CDR3 loop is CASSRRVSSADTQYF. The CDR3 DNA follows: TGTGCCAGCTCCCGCCGTGTCTCGTCGGCAGATACGCAGTATTTT.

A few counts support this clone. The chain joins TRBV6-5 to TRBJ1-2; the match to TRBD1 covers 7 bases. Trimming at V came to 10 bases and at J to 3 bases, leaving 8 bases not matched to a gene. This CDR3 has 13 amino acids. Per germline, CDR1 MNHEY and CDR2 SVGAGI. The CDR3 coding sequence is TGTGCCACAGGGGGATTAGGACACTATGGCTACACCTTC. It translates to CATGGLGHYGYTF.

The table lists this clone with a count of one. The chain employs TRBV27 and TRBJ1-4, with 9 bases aligning to TRBD1. CDR1 MNHEY and CDR2 SMNVEV come from the germline V gene (reference sequence). The CDR3 has 15 amino acids. The V and J ends lost 5 bases and 8 bases, in that order; junction bases with no gene match: 9. This CDR3 is CASSLWTGVNEKLFF. The CDR3 region has the DNA TGTGCCAGCAGTCTATGGACAGGGGTGAACGAAAAACTGTTTTTT.

The chain has TRBV28 and TRBJ1-1; 7 positions match TRBD1. J lost 4 bases, V lost 4 bases, and 15 bases had no gene match. CDR3 length equals 17 residues. Germline-derived CDR1 and CDR2 are MDHEN and SYDVKM. Written as DNA, the CDR3 is TGTGCCAGCAGTTGGGACAGATCCAATGGGTTTAGCACTGAAGCTTTCTTT. Protein: CASSWDRSNGFSTEAFF.